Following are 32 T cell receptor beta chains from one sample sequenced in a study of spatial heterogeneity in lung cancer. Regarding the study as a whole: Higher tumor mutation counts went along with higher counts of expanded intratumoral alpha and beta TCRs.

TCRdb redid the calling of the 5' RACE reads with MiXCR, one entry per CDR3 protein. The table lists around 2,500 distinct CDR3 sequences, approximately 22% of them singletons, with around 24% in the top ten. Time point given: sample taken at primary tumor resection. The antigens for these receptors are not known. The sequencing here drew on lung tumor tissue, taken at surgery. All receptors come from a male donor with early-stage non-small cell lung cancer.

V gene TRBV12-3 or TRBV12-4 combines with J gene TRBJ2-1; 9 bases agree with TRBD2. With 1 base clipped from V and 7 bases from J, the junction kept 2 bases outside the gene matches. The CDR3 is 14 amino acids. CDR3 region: CASSLGSGRNEQFF. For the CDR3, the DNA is TGTGCCAGCAGTTTAGGGAGCGGGAGGAATGAGCAGTTCTTC.

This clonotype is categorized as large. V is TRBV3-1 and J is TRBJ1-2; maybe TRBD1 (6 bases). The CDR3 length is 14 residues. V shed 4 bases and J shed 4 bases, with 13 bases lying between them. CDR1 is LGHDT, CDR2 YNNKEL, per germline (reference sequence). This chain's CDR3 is CASSPVGGGYGYTF. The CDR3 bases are TGTGCCAGCAGCCCAGTAGGGGGTGGCTATGGCTACACCTTC.

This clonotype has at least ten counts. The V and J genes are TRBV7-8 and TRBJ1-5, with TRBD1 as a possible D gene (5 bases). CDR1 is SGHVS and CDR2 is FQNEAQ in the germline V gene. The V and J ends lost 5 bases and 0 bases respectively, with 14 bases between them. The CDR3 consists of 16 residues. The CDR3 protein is CASSLLTAYSNQPQHF. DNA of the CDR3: TGTGCCAGCAGCCTACTGACAGCCTATAGCAATCAGCCCCAGCATTTT.

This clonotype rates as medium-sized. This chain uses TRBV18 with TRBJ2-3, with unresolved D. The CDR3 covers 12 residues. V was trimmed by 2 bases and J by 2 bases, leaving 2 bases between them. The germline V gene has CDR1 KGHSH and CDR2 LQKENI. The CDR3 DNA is TGTGCCAGCTCACCATCCACAGATACGCAGTATTTT. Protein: CASSPSTDTQYF.

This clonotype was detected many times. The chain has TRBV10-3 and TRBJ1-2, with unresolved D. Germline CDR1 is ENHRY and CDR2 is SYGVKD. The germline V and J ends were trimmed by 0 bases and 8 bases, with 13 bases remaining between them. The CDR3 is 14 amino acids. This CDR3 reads CAISESGSWSGYTF. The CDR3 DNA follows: TGTGCCATCAGTGAGTCCGGCAGTTGGTCGGGCTACACCTTC.

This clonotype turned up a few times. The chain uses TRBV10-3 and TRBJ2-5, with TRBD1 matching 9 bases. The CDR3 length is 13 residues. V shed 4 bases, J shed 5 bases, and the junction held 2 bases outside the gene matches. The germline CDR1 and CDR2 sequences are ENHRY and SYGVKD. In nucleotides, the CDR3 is TGTGCCATCAGTGGAGGACAGGGGGAGACCCAGTACTTC. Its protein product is CAISGGQGETQYF.

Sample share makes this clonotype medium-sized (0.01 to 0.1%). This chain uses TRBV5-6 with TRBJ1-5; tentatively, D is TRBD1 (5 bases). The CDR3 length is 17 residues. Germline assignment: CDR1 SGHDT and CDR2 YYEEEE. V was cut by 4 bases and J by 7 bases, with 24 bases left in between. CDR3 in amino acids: CASSPSTVRGGVQPQHF. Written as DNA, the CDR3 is TGTGCCAGCAGCCCTTCAACGGTACGTGGGGGGGTACAGCCCCAGCATTTT. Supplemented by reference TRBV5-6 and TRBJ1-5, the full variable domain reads DAGVTQSPTHLIKTRGQQVTLRCSPKSGHDTVSWYQQALGQGPQFIFQYYEEEERQRGNFPDRFSGHQFPNYSSELNVNALLLGDSALYLCASSPSTVRGGVQPQHFGDGTRLSIL.

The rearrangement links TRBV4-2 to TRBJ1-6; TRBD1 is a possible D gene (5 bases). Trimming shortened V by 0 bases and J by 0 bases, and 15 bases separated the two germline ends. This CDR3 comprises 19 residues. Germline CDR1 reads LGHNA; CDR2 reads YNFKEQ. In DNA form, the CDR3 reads TGTGCCAGCAGCCAAGATCGCAGGGACCTAACCTCCTATAATTCACCCCTCCACTTT. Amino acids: CASSQDRRDLTSYNSPLHF.

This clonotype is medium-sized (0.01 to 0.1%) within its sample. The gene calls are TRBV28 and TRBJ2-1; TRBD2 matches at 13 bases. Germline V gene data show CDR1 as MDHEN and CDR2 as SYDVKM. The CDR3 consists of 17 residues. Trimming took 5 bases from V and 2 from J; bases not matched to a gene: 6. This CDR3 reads CASSQWTSGGTYNEQFF. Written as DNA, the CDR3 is TGTGCCAGCAGTCAATGGACTAGCGGGGGTACCTACAATGAGCAGTTCTTC.

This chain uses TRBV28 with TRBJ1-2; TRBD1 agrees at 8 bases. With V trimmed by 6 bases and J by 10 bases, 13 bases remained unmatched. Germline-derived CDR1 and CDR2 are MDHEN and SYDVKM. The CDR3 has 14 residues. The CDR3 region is CASRPTQGALDYTF. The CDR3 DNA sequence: TGTGCCAGCAGGCCCACCCAGGGGGCTCTGGACTACACCTTC.

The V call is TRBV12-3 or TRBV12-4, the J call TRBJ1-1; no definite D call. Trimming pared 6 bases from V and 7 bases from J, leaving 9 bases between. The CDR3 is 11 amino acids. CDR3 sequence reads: CASSLAYEAFF. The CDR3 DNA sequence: TGTGCCAGCAGCTTGGCCTATGAAGCTTTCTTT.

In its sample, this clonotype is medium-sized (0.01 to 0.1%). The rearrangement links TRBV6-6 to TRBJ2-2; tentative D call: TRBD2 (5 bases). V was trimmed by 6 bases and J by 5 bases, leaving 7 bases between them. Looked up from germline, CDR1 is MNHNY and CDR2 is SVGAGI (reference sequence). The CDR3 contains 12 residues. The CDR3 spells CASRTGTGELFF. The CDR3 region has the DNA TGTGCCAGCAGGACGGGAACCGGGGAGCTGTTTTTT.

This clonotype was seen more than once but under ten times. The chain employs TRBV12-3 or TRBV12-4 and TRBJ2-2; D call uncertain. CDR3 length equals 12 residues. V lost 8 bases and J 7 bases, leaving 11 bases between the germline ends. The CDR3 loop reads CASRYGFGELFF. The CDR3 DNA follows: TGTGCCAGCCGTTACGGTTTCGGGGAGCTGTTTTTT.

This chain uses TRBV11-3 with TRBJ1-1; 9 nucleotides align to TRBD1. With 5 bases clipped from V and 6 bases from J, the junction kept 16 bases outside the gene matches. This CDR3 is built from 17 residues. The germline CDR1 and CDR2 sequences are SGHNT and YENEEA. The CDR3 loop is CASSPGDRDRLIPEAFF. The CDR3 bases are TGTGCCAGCAGCCCAGGGGACAGGGACAGGCTTATCCCTGAAGCTTTCTTT.

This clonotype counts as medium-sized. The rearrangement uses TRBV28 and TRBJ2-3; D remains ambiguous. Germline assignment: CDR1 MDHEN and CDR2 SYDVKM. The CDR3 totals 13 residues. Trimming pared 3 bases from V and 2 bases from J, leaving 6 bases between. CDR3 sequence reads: CASSFPSTDTQYF. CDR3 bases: TGTGCCAGCAGTTTCCCCTCCACAGATACGCAGTATTTT.

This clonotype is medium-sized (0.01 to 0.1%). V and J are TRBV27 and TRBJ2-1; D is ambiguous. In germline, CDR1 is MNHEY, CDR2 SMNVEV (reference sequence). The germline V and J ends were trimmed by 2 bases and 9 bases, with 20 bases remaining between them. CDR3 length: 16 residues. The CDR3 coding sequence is TGTGCCAGCAGTTTAGCACCTAACCCTCCTACAAGTGAGCAGTTCTTC. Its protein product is CASSLAPNPPTSEQFF.

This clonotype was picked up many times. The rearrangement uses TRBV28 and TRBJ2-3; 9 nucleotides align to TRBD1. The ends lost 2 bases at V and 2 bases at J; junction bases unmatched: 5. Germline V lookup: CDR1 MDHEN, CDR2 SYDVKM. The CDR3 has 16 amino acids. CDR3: CASSLLGTGPTDTQYF. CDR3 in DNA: TGTGCCAGCAGTTTACTTGGGACAGGGCCCACAGATACGCAGTATTTT.

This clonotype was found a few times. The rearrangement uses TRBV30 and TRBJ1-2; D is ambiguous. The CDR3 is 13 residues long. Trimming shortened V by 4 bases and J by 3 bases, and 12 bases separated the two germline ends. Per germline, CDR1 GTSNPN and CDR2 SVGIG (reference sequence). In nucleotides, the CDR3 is TGTGCCTGGAACCCGGACGGATACTATGGCTACACCTTC. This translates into CAWNPDGYYGYTF.

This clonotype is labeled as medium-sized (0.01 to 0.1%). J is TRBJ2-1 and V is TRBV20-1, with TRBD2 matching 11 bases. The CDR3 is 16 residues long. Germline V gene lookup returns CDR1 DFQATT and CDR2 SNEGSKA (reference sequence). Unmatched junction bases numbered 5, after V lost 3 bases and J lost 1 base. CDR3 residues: CSASRSGRASYNEQFF. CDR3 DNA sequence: TGCAGTGCTAGTCGTAGCGGGAGGGCGTCCTACAATGAGCAGTTCTTC.

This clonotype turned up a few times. DNA for the CDR3: TGTGCCAGCAGCTTAGGGTACGGCGGGAGACTCACAGATACGCAGTATTTT. This sequence encodes CASSLGYGGRLTDTQYF. The chain carries TRBV11-3 and TRBJ2-3; 7 bases fit TRBD2. The CDR3 extends over 17 amino acids. V lost 1 base, J lost 2 bases, and 9 bases stayed unmatched. Germline V CDR1 and CDR2: SGHNT, YENEEA.

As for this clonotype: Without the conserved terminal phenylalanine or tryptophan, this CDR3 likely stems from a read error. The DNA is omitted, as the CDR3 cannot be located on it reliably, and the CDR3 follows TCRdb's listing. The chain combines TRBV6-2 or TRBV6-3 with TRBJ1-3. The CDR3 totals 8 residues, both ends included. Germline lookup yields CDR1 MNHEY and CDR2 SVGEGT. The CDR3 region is CARRTEWI.

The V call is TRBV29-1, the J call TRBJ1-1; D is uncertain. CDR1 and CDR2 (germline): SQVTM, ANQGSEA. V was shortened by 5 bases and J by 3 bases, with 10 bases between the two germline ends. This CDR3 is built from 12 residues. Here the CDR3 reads CSVRPRDTEAFF. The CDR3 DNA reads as TGCAGCGTTCGACCCCGTGACACTGAAGCTTTCTTT. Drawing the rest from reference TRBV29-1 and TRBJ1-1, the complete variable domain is SAVISQKPSRDICQRGTSLTIQCQVDSQVTMMFWYRQQPGQSLTLIATANQGSEATYESGFVIDKFPISRPNLTFSTLTVSNMSPEDSSIYLCSVRPRDTEAFFGQGTRLTVV.

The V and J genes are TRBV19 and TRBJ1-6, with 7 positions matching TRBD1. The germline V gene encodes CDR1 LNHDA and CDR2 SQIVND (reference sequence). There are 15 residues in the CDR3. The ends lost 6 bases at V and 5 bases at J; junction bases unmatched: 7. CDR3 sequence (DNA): TGTGCCAGTAGCGACAGGGCTCGGGATAATTCACCCCTCCACTTT. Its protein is CASSDRARDNSPLHF.

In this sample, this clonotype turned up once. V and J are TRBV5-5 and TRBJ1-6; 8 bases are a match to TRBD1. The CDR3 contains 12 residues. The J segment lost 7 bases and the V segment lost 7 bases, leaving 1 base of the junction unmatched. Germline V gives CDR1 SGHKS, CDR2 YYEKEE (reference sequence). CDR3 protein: CASGQGNSPLHF. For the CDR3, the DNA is TGTGCCAGCGGACAGGGAAATTCACCCCTCCACTTT.

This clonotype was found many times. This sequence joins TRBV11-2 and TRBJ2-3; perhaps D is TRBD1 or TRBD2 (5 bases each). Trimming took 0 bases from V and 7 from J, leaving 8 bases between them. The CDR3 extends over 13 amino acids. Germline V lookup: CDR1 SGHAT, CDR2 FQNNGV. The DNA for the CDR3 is TGTGCCAGCAGCTTAGATGGGGGAAATACGCAGTATTTT. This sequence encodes CASSLDGGNTQYF.

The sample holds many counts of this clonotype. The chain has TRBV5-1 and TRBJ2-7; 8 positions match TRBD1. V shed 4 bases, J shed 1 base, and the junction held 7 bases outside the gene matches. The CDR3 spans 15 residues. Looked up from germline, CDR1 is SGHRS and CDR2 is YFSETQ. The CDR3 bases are TGCGCCAGCAGCGGAGGACAGGGTAAATCCTACGAGCAGTACTTC. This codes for CASSGGQGKSYEQYF. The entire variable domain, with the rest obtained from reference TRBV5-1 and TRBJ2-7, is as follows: KAGVTQTPRYLIKTRGQQVTLSCSPISGHRSVSWYQQTPGQGLQFLFEYFSETQRNKGNFPGRFSGRQFSNSRSEMNVSTLELGDSALYLCASSGGQGKSYEQYFGPGTRLTVT.

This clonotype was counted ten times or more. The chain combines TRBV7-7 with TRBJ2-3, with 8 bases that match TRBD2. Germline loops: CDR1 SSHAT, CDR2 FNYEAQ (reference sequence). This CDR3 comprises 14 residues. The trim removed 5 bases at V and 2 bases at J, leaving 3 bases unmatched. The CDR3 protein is CASSLTSVTDTQYF. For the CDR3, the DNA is TGTGCCAGCAGCCTGACTAGCGTCACAGATACGCAGTATTTT.

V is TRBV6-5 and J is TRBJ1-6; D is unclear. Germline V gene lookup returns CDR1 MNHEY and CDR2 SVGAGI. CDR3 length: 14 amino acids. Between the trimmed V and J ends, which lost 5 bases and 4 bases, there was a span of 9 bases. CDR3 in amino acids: CASSPQEYNSPLHF. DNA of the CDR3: TGTGCCAGCAGTCCCCAGGAGTATAATTCACCCCTCCACTTT.

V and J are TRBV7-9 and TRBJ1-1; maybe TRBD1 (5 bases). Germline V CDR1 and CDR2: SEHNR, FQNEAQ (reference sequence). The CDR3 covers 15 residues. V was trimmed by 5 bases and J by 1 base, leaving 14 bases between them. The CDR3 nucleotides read TGTGCCAGCAGCCGGGACCCTTCCCGGAACACTGAAGCTTTCTTT. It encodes CASSRDPSRNTEAFF.

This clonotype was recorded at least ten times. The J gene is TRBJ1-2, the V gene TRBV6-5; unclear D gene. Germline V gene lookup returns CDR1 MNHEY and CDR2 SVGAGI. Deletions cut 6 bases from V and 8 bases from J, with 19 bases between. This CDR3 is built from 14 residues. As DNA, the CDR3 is TGTGCCAGCAGAGATAACCTGGGGAGGGAGGGCTACACCTTC. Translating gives CASRDNLGREGYTF.

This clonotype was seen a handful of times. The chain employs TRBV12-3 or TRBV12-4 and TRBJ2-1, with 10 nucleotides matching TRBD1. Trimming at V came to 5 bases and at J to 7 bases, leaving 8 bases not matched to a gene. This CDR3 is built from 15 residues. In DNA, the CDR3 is TGTGCCAGCAGTACGCCGGGACAGGGGAGAAATGAGCAGTTCTTC. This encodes CASSTPGQGRNEQFF.

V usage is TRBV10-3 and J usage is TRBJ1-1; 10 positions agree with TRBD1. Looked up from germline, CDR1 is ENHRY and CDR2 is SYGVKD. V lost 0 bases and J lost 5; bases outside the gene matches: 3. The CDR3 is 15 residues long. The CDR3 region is CAISESRGQGTEAFF. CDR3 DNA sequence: TGTGCCATCAGTGAGTCCCGGGGACAGGGGACTGAAGCTTTCTTT.